This T cell receptor beta chain was documented in a study of early T cells in non-severe SARS-CoV-2 infection. Study outcomes and limitations: VDJdb-based matching was biased toward anti-spike CD8 responses and missed private and CD4 specificities.

In its sample, this clonotype was seen a few times. The antigen remains unidentified. The germline gives CDR1 MNHNS, CDR2 SASEGT. V was shortened by 7 bases and J by 6 bases, with 15 bases between the two germline ends. CDR3 length equals 13 residues. The protocol attached unique molecular identifiers to individual cDNA molecules. TCRdb passed the 5' RACE reads through MiXCR, listing each CDR3 protein once. Here the sample spans more than 75,000 distinct CDR3 sequences, around 13% being singletons. The sequenced sample consisted of whole blood. This clonotype was sampled from an adult who was a healthcare worker with PCR-confirmed SARS-CoV-2 infection or an uninfected control (not recorded which). The chain is built from TRBV6-1 and TRBJ1-1; weak D call: TRBD1 (5 bases). In nucleotides, the CDR3 is TGTGCCAGCAAACCTACGGGACGCTCTGAAGCTTTCTTT. This encodes CASKPTGRSEAFF.